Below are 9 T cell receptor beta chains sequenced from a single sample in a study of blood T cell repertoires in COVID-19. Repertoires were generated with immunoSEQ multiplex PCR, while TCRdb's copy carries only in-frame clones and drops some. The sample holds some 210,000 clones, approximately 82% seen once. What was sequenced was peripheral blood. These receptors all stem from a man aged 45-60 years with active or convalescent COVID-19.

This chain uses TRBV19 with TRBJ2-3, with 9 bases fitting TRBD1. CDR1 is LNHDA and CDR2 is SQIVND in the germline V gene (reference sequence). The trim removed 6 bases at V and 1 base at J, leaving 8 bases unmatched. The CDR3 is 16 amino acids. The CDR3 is CASSQGRDRGTDTQYF. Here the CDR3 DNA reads TGTGCCAGTAGCCAGGGGCGGGACAGGGGCACAGATACGCAGTATTTT.

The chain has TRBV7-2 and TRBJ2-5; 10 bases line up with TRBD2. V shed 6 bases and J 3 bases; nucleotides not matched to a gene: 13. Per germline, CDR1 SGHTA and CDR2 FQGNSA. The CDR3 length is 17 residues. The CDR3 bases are TGTGCCAGCAGTTCTCTCCCTAGCGGGGGAGGGGAAGAGACCCAGTACTTC. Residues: CASSSLPSGGGEETQYF.

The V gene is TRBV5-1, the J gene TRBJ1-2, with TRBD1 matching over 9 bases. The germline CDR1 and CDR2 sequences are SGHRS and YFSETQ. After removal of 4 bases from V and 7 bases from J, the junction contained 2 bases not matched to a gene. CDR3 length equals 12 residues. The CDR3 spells CASSPDRGGYTF. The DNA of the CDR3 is TGCGCCAGCAGCCCGGACAGGGGTGGCTACACCTTC.

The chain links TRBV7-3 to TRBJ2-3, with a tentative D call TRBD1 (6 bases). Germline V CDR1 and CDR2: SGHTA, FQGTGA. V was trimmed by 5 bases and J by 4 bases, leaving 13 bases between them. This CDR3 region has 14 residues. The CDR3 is CASSQATGPDTQYF. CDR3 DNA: TGTGCCAGCAGCCAGGCTACAGGGCCAGATACGCAGTATTTT. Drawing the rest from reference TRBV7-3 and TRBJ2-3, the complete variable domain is GAGVSQTPSNKVTEKGKYVELRCDPISGHTALYWYRQSLGQGPEFLIYFQGTGAADDSGLPNDRFFAVRPEGSVSTLKIQRTERGDSAVYLCASSQATGPDTQYFGPGTRLTVL.

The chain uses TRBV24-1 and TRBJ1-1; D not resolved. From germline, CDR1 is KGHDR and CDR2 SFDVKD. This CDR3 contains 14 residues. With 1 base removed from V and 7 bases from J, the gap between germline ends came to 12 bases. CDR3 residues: CATSDFGGSGEAFF. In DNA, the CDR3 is TGTGCCACCAGTGATTTTGGAGGGAGTGGTGAAGCTTTCTTT.

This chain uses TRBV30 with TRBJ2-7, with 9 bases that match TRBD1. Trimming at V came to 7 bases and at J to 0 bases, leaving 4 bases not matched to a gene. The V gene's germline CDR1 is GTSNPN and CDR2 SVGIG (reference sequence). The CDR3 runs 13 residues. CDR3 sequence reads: CASDRGYSYEQYF. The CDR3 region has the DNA TGTGCCTCCGACAGGGGGTACTCCTACGAGCAGTACTTC.

CDR3 DNA: TGTGCCTGGAGTGTATGGCAGGGGCCGACTTTCTTT. This translates into CAWSVWQGPTFF. This sequence joins TRBV30 and TRBJ1-1; D is perhaps TRBD1 (6 bases). This CDR3 has 12 amino acids. Between the trimmed V and J ends, which lost 0 bases and 12 bases, there was a span of 14 bases. Germline lookup yields CDR1 GTSNPN and CDR2 SVGIG (reference sequence).

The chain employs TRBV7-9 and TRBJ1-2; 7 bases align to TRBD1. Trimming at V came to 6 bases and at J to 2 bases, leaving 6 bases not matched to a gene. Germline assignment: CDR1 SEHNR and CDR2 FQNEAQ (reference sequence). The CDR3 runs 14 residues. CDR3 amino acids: CASSGSGQNYGYTF. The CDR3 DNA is TGTGCCAGCAGTGGCTCGGGACAGAACTATGGCTACACCTTC. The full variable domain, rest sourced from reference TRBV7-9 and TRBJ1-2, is DTGVSQNPRHKITKRGQNVTFRCDPISEHNRLYWYRQTLGQGPEFLTYFQNEAQLEKSRLLSDRFSAERPKGSFSTLEIQRTEQGDSAMYLCASSGSGQNYGYTFGSGTRLTVV.

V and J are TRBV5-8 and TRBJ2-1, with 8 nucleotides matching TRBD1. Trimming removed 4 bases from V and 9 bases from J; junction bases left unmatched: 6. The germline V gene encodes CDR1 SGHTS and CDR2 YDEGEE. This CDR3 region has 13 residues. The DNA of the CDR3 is TGTGCCAGCAGCCGACTAACAGGGGGTGAGCAGTTCTTC. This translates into CASSRLTGGEQFF. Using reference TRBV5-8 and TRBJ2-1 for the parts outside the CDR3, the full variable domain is EAGVTQSPTHLIKTRGQQATLRCSPISGHTSVYWYQQALGLGLQFLLWYDEGEERNRGNFPPRFSGRQFPNYSSELNVNALELEDSALYLCASSRLTGGEQFFGPGTRLTVL.